This T cell receptor beta chain emerged from a study of Graves' ophthalmopathy and Graves' hyperthyroidism. Study summary: Before any treatment, peripheral blood was taken at the initial diagnosis.

Whole-study results and caveats: Ophthalmopathy versus stable hyperthyroidism: 13-signature model gave less than 90% sensitivity, less than 82% specificity. Blood also contained most of the expanded thyroid clonotypes above 0.001 frequency.

TCR beta CDR3 amplification used RNA transcripts. An initial RT-PCR round employing HTBI primers preceded a second-round multiplex PCR. MiXCR, run by TCRdb on the multiplex PCR reads, gives a single entry per CDR3 protein. The repertoire holds 450,000 or so distinct CDR3 sequences, with roughly 14% as singletons. Symptoms, serum thyroxine and TRAb, thyroid ultrasound, and orbital computed tomography formed the diagnostic basis. There are many counts of this clonotype. No antigen is known for it. The source material was blood. This clonotype was obtained from a woman in her twenties or thirties with Graves' ophthalmopathy.

The CDR3: CASSPTQALALGNTEAFF. The CDR3 coding sequence is TGCGCCAGCAGCCCTACTCAGGCCCTCGCCTTGGGGAACACTGAAGCTTTCTTT. This chain connects TRBV4-1 to TRBJ1-1; D unclear. With 4 bases removed from V and 1 base from J, the gap between germline ends came to 22 bases. Germline CDR1 is MGHRA and CDR2 is YSYEKL. The CDR3 spans 18 residues.